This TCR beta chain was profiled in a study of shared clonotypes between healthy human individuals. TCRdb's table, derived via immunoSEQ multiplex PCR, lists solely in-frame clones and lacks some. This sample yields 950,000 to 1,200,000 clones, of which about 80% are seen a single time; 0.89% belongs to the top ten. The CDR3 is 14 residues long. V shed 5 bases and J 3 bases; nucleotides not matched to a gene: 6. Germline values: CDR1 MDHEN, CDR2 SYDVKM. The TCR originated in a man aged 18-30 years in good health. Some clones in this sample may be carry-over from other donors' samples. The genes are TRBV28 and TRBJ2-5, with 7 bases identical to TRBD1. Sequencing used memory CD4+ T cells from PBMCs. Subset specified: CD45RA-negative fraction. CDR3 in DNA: TGTGCCAGCAGTATCCCCGGGACAGAAGAGACCCAGTACTTC. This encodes CASSIPGTEETQYF.